What follows are 26 T cell receptor beta chains derived from one specimen sequenced in a study of control samples from healthy donors and cancer patients. The method was immunoSEQ multiplex PCR; TCRdb's version includes in-frame clones alone and lacks a portion of them. The sample contains around 51,000 clones, roughly 90% of which appear only once. The specimen sequenced was PBMCs. The receptor set was obtained from a man in his forties or fifties with head and neck cancer.

This sequence joins TRBV27 and TRBJ1-5; D possibly corresponds to TRBD1 (6 bases). The CDR3 is 16 residues long. CDR1 and CDR2 (germline): MNHEY, SMNVEV (reference sequence). The germline V and J ends were trimmed by 0 bases and 4 bases, with 13 bases remaining between them. Here the CDR3 reads CASSLSAGGLNQPQHF. CDR3 DNA sequence: TGTGCCAGCAGTTTATCGGCGGGGGGCTTGAATCAGCCCCAGCATTTT.

The gene calls are TRBV28 and TRBJ2-7; 8 bases map to TRBD1. The trim removed 5 bases at V and 2 bases at J, leaving 14 bases unmatched. The length of the CDR3 is 17 residues. The germline CDR1 and CDR2 sequences are MDHEN and SYDVKM. CDR3 region: CASSLGQGPLGTYEQYF. As DNA, the CDR3 is TGTGCCAGCAGTCTTGGACAGGGTCCTCTTGGAACCTACGAGCAGTACTTC.

V gene TRBV7-2 combines with J gene TRBJ2-2; tentative D call: TRBD2 (6 bases). This CDR3 is 15 amino acids long. V gave up 7 bases and J gave up 6 bases, with 18 bases separating them. The germline V gene has CDR1 SGHTA and CDR2 FQGNSA. CDR3 sequence reads: CASTLLGGRAGELFF. CDR3 DNA: TGTGCCAGCACCCTCCTGGGGGGAAGGGCCGGGGAGCTGTTTTTT.

This clone was observed once. V and J are TRBV7-3 and TRBJ1-2; TRBD1 might be the D (5 bases). The germline V gene has CDR1 SGHTA and CDR2 FQGTGA. This CDR3 has 13 amino acids. With 2 bases removed from V and 6 bases from J, the gap between germline ends came to 10 bases. CDR3 sequence: CASSLSAGNGYTF. CDR3 DNA sequence: TGTGCCAGCAGCTTATCGGCAGGGAATGGCTACACCTTC.

This chain links TRBV27 with TRBJ2-3, with TRBD2 as a possible D gene (7 bases). Germline V gene lookup returns CDR1 MNHEY and CDR2 SMNVEV (reference sequence). The V end lost 2 bases, the J end lost 1 base, and 13 bases lay between the germline ends. The CDR3 consists of 16 residues. The chain's CDR3 is CASSLGQGRGTDTQYF. DNA of the CDR3: TGTGCCAGCAGTTTAGGGCAGGGGAGGGGCACAGATACGCAGTATTTT.

This clone showed up just once. V gene TRBV3-1 (or the pseudogene TRBV3-2) combines with J gene TRBJ1-1, with 7 bases lining up with TRBD1. In germline, CDR1 is LGHDT, CDR2 YNNKEL (reference sequence). Germline trimming cut 4 bases from V and 1 base from J; bases unmatched to any gene: 6. CDR3 length equals 15 residues. Here the CDR3 DNA reads TGTGCCAGCAGCCTAAAGACAGGGAGGAACACTGAAGCTTTCTTT. Translated: CASSLKTGRNTEAFF.

This chain joins TRBV5-1 and TRBJ1-4; maybe TRBD1 (6 bases). Looked up from germline, CDR1 is SGHRS and CDR2 is YFSETQ. The CDR3 is made up of 14 amino acids. V was pared by 6 bases and J by 8 bases, with 17 bases between. The CDR3: CASKFGEGGEKLFF. The CDR3, as DNA: TGCGCCAGCAAATTTGGTGAGGGGGGCGAAAAACTGTTTTTT. The variable domain in full, completed from reference TRBV5-1 and TRBJ1-4, reads KAGVTQTPRYLIKTRGQQVTLSCSPISGHRSVSWYQQTPGQGLQFLFEYFSETQRNKGNFPGRFSGRQFSNSRSEMNVSTLELGDSALYLCASKFGEGGEKLFFGSGTQLSVL.

The V call is TRBV4-2, the J call TRBJ2-1; D not resolved. With 1 base removed from V and 6 bases from J, the gap between germline ends came to 13 bases. This CDR3 spans 15 amino acids. Germline assignment: CDR1 LGHNA and CDR2 YNFKEQ. The chain's CDR3 is CASSQVENSVNEQFF. The CDR3 bases are TGTGCCAGCAGCCAAGTCGAGAACAGTGTCAATGAGCAGTTCTTC.

The chain joins TRBV7-3 to TRBJ2-6, with D possibly TRBD2 on 5 matching bases. Deletions cut 4 bases from V and 12 bases from J, with 13 bases between. CDR3 length: 13 amino acids. The germline gives CDR1 SGHTA, CDR2 FQGTGA. The CDR3 coding sequence is TGTGCCAGCAGCTCTCCCACGGCGGGCGTCCTGACTTTC. Its translation: CASSSPTAGVLTF. Combining the CDR3 with reference TRBV7-3 and TRBJ2-6 gives the whole variable domain GAGVSQTPSNKVTEKGKYVELRCDPISGHTALYWYRQSLGQGPEFLIYFQGTGAADDSGLPNDRFFAVRPEGSVSTLKIQRTERGDSAVYLCASSSPTAGVLTFGAGSRLTVL.

V usage is TRBV5-1 and J usage is TRBJ2-5, with 13 nucleotides matching TRBD2. Germline V CDR1 and CDR2: SGHRS, YFSETQ. The CDR3 extends over 16 amino acids. V was pared by 4 bases and J by 0 bases, with 3 bases of the junction left unmatched. This chain's CDR3 is CASSTTSGGYQETQYF. The CDR3 bases are TGCGCCAGCAGCACGACTAGCGGGGGGTACCAAGAGACCCAGTACTTC.

The CDR3 DNA follows: TGCGCCAGCAGCCTGGCCCAGGGCTCTCAAGAGACCCAGTACTTC. This encodes CASSLAQGSQETQYF. The rearrangement links TRBV4-1 to TRBJ2-5, with D possibly TRBD1 on 5 matching bases. V was cut by 4 bases and J by 2 bases, with 14 bases left in between. Germline V CDR1 and CDR2: MGHRA, YSYEKL. The CDR3 covers 15 residues.

This clone was seen a single time. The chain combines TRBV10-3 with TRBJ1-5; the D gene is possibly TRBD1 (6 bases). The V end was cut by 10 bases, the J end by 1 base, with 14 bases between. Per the germline V gene, CDR1 is ENHRY and CDR2 is SYGVKD. The CDR3 covers 14 residues. CDR3 loop: CATNRDTSNQPQHF. The CDR3 DNA follows: TGTGCCACCAACCGGGACACGAGCAATCAGCCCCAGCATTTT.

The chain employs TRBV7-9 and TRBJ2-5; D unclear. Trimming left V 5 bases short and J 4 bases short, with 5 bases between. The CDR3 length is 11 residues. CDR1 and CDR2 (germline): SEHNR, FQNEAQ (reference sequence). CDR3 coding DNA: TGTGCCAGCAGCGCGATAGAGACCCAGTACTTC. Protein sequence: CASSAIETQYF.

V usage is TRBV13 and J usage is TRBJ2-5, with TRBD2 as a possible D gene (5 bases). Trimming stripped 0 bases from V and 5 bases from J, with 7 bases between. CDR3 length: 13 residues. Looked up from germline, CDR1 is PRHDT and CDR2 is FYEKMQ (reference sequence). The CDR3 region is CASSLGPGETQYF. CDR3 nucleotide sequence: TGTGCCAGCAGCTTAGGACCGGGGGAGACCCAGTACTTC.

The chain joins TRBV19 to TRBJ2-7; perhaps TRBD2 as D (7 bases). The length of the CDR3 is 15 residues. The ends were cut back, 3 bases at V and 2 bases at J, with 14 bases in the middle. Germline loops: CDR1 LNHDA, CDR2 SQIVND (reference sequence). CDR3 sequence: CASSIGGDTAYEQYF. The CDR3 nucleotides read TGTGCCAGTAGTATTGGGGGGGACACAGCCTACGAGCAGTACTTC.

This chain uses TRBV3-1 (or the pseudogene TRBV3-2) with TRBJ2-2; possible D gene TRBD1, 6 bases. The V end lost 6 bases, the J end lost 5 bases, and 10 bases lay between the germline ends. The CDR3 is 13 residues long. Germline V gene lookup returns CDR1 LGHDT and CDR2 YNNKEL (reference sequence). The CDR3 DNA follows: TGTGCCAGCAGAAGTACAGGGACCGGGGAGCTGTTTTTT. Its protein product is CASRSTGTGELFF.

The chain has TRBV19 and TRBJ1-1; D call uncertain. The CDR3 runs to 17 residues. With 4 bases removed from V and 0 bases from J, the gap between germline ends came to 18 bases. Looked up from germline, CDR1 is LNHDA and CDR2 is SQIVND (reference sequence). CDR3 amino acids: CASSTPGLPSMNTEAFF. The CDR3 nucleotides are TGTGCCAGTAGTACCCCCGGGCTCCCGAGCATGAACACTGAAGCTTTCTTT.

Turning to this clone: The junction departs from germline at one end; a sequencing error may be responsible. The chain joins TRBV28 to TRBJ2-5; possibly TRBD2 for D (5 bases). Germline CDR1 and CDR2: MDHEN and SYDVKM. The CDR3 consists of 15 residues. The CDR3 here is CASSSPGRGREAQYF. The CDR3 DNA sequence: TGTGCCAGCAGTTCCCCAGGACGGGGAAGAGAGGCCCAGTACTTC. Based on the CDR3 plus reference TRBV28 and TRBJ2-5, the full variable domain is DVKVTQSSRYLVKRTGEKVFLECVQDMDHENMFWYRQDPGLGLRLIYFSYDVKMKEKGDIPEGYSVSREKKERFSLILESASTNQTSMYLCASSSPGRGREAQYFGPGTRLLVL.

The J gene is TRBJ2-3, the V gene TRBV7-9; D is uncertain. The CDR3 is 13 residues long. CDR1 and CDR2 from the germline V gene are SEHNR and FQNEAQ (reference sequence). V gave up 3 bases and J gave up 4 bases, with 8 bases separating them. The CDR3 coding sequence is TGTGCCAGCAGCTTTGGCACCGCAGATACGCAGTATTTT. It encodes CASSFGTADTQYF.

This sequence joins TRBV7-6 and TRBJ2-5, with 10 positions matching TRBD1. This CDR3 is built from 16 residues. Germline CDR1 and CDR2: SGHVS and FNYEAQ. The ends lost 5 bases at V and 3 bases at J; junction bases unmatched: 9. CDR3: CASSPETGGWEETQYF. The CDR3 nucleotides read TGTGCCAGCAGCCCGGAGACAGGGGGCTGGGAAGAGACCCAGTACTTC.

This clone was recorded only once. The chain recombines TRBV11-2 with TRBJ1-2; a weak D match, TRBD1 (5 bases). V lost 4 bases, J lost 3 bases, and 15 bases lay in between. Germline lookup yields CDR1 SGHAT and CDR2 FQNNGV. CDR3 length equals 15 residues. For the CDR3, the DNA is TGTGCCAGCAGCTCCGCCGGGAGAGGGGACTATGGCTACACCTTC. Translation: CASSSAGRGDYGYTF.

The genes are TRBV11-1 and TRBJ2-5, with no clear D. This CDR3 contains 16 residues. The germline gives CDR1 SGHAT, CDR2 FQDESV (reference sequence). V lost 7 bases and J lost 0, with 18 bases in between. CDR3 nucleotides: TGTGCCAGCACCAAAGGGCAAACCCAGTACCAAGAGACCCAGTACTTC. Translation gives CASTKGQTQYQETQYF.

The J gene is TRBJ1-6, the V gene TRBV28; D is possibly TRBD1 (5 bases). Germline CDR1 reads MDHEN; CDR2 reads SYDVKM. V was clipped by 2 bases and J by 5 bases, with 7 bases between them. The CDR3 runs 14 residues. In DNA form, the CDR3 reads TGTGCCAGCAGTTTAGGACATAATAATTCACCCCTCCACTTT. It specifies CASSLGHNNSPLHF.

The chain has TRBV30 and TRBJ1-6; 8 nucleotides line up with TRBD1. The CDR3 extends over 15 amino acids. Germline CDR1 is GTSNPN and CDR2 is SVGIG (reference sequence). The V and J ends lost 3 bases and 6 bases, in that order; junction bases with no gene match: 7. CDR3 DNA: TGTGCCTGGAGAGACCCAGGACAGGGTAATTCACCCCTCCACTTT. It is translated as CAWRDPGQGNSPLHF.

DNA of the CDR3: TGTGCCAGCAGTTTAGTCGGGTTCCTGAACACTGAAGCTTTCTTT. Translation: CASSLVGFLNTEAFF. The chain uses TRBV27 and TRBJ1-1, with no clear D. Germline V gene sequence: CDR1 MNHEY, CDR2 SMNVEV (reference sequence). V gave up 2 bases and J gave up 0 bases, with 10 bases separating them. The CDR3 sequence is 15 residues long.

The chain employs TRBV18 and TRBJ2-3, with 7 bases that match TRBD1. The CDR3 is 15 amino acids. Germline V gene sequence: CDR1 KGHSH, CDR2 LQKENI. J lost 4 bases, V lost 1 base, and 5 bases had no gene match. CDR3 amino acids: CASSPLQGYADTQYF. The CDR3 region has the DNA TGTGCCAGCTCACCACTACAGGGGTACGCAGATACGCAGTATTTT.